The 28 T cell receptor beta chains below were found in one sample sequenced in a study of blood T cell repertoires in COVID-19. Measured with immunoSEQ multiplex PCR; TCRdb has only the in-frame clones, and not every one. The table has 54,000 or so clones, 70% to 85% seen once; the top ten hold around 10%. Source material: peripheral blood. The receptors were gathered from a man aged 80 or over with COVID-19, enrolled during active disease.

CDR3: CSVGESGAAFF. CDR3 in DNA: TGCAGCGTTGGAGAGTCAGGGGCAGCTTTCTTT. This rearrangement joins TRBV29-1 to TRBJ1-1; D possibly corresponds to TRBD1 (6 bases). There are 11 residues in the CDR3. Deletions cut 4 bases from V and 10 bases from J, with 13 bases between. Germline assignment: CDR1 SQVTM and CDR2 ANQGSEA.

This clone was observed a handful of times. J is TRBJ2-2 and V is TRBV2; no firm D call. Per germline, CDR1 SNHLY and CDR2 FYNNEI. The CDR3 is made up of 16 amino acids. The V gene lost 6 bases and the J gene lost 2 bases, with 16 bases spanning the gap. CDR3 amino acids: CASSPSLTYNTGELFF. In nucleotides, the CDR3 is TGTGCCAGCAGCCCATCCCTGACTTATAACACCGGGGAGCTGTTTTTT.

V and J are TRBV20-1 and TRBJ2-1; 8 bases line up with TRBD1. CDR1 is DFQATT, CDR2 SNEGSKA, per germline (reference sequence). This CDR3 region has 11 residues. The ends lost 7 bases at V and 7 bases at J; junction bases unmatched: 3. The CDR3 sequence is CSGGQDNEQFF. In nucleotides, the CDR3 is TGCAGTGGGGGACAGGATAATGAGCAGTTCTTC.

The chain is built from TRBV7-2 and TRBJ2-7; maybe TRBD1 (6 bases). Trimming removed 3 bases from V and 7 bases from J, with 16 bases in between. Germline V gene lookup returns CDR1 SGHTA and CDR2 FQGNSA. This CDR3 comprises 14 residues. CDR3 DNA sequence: TGTGCCAGCAGCTTGGACAGCGGTCCAGGAGAGCAGTACTTC. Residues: CASSLDSGPGEQYF.

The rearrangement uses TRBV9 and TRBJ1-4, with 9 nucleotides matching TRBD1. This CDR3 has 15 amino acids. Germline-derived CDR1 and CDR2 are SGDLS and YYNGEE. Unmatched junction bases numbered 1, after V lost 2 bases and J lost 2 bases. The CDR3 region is CASSVGQGTNEKLFF. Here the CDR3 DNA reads TGTGCCAGCAGCGTTGGACAGGGGACTAATGAAAAACTGTTTTTT.

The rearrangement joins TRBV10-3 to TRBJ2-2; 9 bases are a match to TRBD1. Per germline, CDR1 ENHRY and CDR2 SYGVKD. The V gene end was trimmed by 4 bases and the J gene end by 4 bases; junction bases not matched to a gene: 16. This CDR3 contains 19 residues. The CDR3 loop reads CAISVGTGSSGEITGELFF. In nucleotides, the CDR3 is TGTGCCATCAGTGTAGGGACAGGGAGTTCGGGAGAAATCACCGGGGAGCTGTTTTTT.

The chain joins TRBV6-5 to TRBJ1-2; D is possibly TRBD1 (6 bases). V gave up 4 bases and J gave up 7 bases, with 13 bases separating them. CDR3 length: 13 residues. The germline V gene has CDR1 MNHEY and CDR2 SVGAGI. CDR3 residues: CASSSTGLSGYTF. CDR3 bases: TGTGCCAGCAGTTCAACAGGGCTCAGTGGCTACACCTTC.

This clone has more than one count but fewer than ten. This CDR3 reads CASSHESGETQYF. CDR3 DNA: TGTGCCAGCAGCCACGAGAGCGGGGAGACCCAGTACTTC. V and J are TRBV3-1 (or the pseudogene TRBV3-2) and TRBJ2-5, with D possibly being TRBD2 (6 bases). Germline V gene data show CDR1 as LGHDT and CDR2 as YNNKEL (reference sequence). V dropped 3 bases and J dropped 5 bases, with 10 bases sitting between them. The length of the CDR3 is 13 residues.

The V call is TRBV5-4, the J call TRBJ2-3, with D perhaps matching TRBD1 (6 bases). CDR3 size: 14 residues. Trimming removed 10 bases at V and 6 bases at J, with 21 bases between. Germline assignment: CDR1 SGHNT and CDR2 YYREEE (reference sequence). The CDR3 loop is CAGREQGISDTQYF. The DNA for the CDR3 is TGTGCCGGAAGAGAACAGGGTATCAGCGATACGCAGTATTTT.

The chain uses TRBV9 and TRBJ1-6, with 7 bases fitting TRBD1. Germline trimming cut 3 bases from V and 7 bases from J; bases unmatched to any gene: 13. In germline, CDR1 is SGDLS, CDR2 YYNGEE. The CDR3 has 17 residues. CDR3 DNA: TGTGCCAGCAGCGGAGGCCCCGGGACAGCTGGAAATTCACCCCTCCACTTT. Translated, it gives CASSGGPGTAGNSPLHF.

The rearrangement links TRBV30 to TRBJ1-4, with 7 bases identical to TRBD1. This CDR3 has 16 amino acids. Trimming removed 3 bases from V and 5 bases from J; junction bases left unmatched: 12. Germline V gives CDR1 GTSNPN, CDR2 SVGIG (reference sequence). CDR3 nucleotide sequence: TGTGCCTGGAGAGCGGTGGCGGCCAGGGGGAATGAAAAACTGTTTTTT. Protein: CAWRAVAARGNEKLFF.

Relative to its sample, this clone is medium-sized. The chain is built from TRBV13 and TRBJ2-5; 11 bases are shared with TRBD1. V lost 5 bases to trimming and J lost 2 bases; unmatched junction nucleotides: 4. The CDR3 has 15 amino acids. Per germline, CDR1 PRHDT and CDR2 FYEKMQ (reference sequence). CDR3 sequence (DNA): TGTGCCAGCAGCCAGGGACAGGGGGTGCAAGAGACCCAGTACTTC. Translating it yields CASSQGQGVQETQYF.

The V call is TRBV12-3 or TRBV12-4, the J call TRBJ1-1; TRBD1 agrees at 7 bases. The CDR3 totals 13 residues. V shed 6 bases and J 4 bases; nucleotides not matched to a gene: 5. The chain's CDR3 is CASSWDRLTEAFF. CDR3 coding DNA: TGTGCCAGCAGCTGGGACAGACTCACTGAAGCTTTCTTT.

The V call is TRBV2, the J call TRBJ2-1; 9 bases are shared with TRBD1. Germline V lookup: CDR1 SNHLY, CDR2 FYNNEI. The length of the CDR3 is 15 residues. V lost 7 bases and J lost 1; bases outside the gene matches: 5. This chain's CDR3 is CASKPGTGSYNEQFF. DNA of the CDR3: TGTGCCAGCAAACCAGGGACAGGGTCCTACAATGAGCAGTTCTTC.

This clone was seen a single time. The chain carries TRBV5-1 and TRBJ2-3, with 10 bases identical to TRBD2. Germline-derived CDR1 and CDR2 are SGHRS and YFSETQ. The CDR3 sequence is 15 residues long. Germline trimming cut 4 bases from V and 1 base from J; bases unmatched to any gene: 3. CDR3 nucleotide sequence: TGCGCCAGCAGCCGCCTAGCGGGGGGCACAGATACGCAGTATTTT. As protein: CASSRLAGGTDTQYF.

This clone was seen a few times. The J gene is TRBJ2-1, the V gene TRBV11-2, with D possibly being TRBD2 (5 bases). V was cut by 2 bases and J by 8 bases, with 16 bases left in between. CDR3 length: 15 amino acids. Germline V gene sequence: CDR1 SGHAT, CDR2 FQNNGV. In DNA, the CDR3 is TGTGCCAGCAGCTTAATAGCGCCGGAGGTCGATGAGCAGTTCTTC. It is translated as CASSLIAPEVDEQFF.

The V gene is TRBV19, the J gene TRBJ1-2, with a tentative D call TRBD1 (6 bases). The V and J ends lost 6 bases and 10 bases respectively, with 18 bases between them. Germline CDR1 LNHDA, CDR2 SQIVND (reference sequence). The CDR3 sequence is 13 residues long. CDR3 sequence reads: CASSRAGQFDYTF. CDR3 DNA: TGTGCCAGTAGCCGGGCCGGACAGTTCGACTACACCTTC.

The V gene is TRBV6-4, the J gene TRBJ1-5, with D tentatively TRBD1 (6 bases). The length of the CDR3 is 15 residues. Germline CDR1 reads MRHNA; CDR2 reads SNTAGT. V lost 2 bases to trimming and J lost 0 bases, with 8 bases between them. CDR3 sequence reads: CASSDGTNSNQPQHF. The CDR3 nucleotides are TGTGCCAGCAGTGACGGGACAAATAGCAATCAGCCCCAGCATTTT.

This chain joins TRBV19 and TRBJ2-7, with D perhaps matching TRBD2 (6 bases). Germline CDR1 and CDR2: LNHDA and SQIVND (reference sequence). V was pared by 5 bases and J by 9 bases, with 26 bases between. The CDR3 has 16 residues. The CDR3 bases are TGTGCCAGTAGTCCACCGGGACTCTCTCTACCGGGCGCGCAGTACTTC. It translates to CASSPPGLSLPGAQYF.

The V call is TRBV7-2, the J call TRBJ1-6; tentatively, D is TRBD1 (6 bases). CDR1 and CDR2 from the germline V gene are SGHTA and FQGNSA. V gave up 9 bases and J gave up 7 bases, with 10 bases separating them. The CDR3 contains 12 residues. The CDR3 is CASGQGNSPLHF. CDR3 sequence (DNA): TGTGCCAGTGGCCAGGGGAATTCACCCCTCCACTTT.

DNA for the CDR3: TGTGCCAGCAGCTTAGTGGGCGCCAGCTATGGCTACACCTTC. Translation: CASSLVGASYGYTF. The chain uses TRBV7-2 and TRBJ1-2; the D is unclear. The CDR3 loop spans 14 amino acids. Germline V gene lookup returns CDR1 SGHTA and CDR2 FQGNSA. V was trimmed by 1 base and J by 4 bases, leaving 10 bases between them. Drawing the rest from reference TRBV7-2 and TRBJ1-2, the complete variable domain is GAGVSQSPSNKVTEKGKDVELRCDPISGHTALYWYRQSLGQGLEFLIYFQGNSAPDKSGLPSDRFSAERTGGSVSTLTIQRTQQEDSAVYLCASSLVGASYGYTFGSGTRLTVV.

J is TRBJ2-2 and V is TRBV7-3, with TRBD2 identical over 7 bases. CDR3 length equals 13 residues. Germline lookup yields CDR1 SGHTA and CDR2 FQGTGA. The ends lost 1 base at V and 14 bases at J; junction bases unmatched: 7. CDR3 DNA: TGTGCCAGCAGCTTAAGTCTGGGGGGGTACCTGTTTTTT. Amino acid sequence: CASSLSLGGYLFF.

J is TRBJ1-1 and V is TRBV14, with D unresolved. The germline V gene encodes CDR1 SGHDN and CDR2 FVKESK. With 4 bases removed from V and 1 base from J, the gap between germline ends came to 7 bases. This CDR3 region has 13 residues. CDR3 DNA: TGTGCCAGCAGCCCACAGAGGAACACTGAAGCTTTCTTT. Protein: CASSPQRNTEAFF. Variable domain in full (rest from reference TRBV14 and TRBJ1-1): EAGVTQFPSHSVIEKGQTVTLRCDPISGHDNLYWYRRVMGKEIKFLLHFVKESKQDESGMPNNRFLAERTGGTYSTLKVQPAELEDSGVYFCASSPQRNTEAFFGQGTRLTVV.

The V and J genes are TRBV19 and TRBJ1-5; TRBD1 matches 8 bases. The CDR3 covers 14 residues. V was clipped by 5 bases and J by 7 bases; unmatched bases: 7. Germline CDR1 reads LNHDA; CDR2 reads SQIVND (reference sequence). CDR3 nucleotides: TGTGCCAGTAGTCCTTGGACAGGGAGACAGCCCCAGCATTTT. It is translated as CASSPWTGRQPQHF.

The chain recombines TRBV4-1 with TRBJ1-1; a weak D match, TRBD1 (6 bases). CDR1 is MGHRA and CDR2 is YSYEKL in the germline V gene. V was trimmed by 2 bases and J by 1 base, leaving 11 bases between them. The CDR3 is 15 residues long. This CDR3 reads CASSQQSRGNTEAFF. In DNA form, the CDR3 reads TGCGCCAGCAGCCAACAAAGCAGGGGGAACACTGAAGCTTTCTTT.

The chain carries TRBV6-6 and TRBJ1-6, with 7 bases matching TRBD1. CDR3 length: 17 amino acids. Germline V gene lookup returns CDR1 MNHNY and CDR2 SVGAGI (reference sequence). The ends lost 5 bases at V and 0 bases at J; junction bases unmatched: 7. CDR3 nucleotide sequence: TGTGCCAGCAGTCCTCAACAGGGGAGCTCCTATAATTCACCCCTCCACTTT. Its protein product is CASSPQQGSSYNSPLHF.

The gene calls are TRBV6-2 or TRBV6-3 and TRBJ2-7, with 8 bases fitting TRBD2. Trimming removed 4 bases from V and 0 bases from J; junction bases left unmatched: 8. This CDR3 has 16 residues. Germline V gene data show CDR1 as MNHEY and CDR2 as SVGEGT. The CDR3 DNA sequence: TGTGCCAGCAGTTCCACGACTAGCGTAAGCTCCTACGAGCAGTACGTC. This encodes CASSSTTSVSSYEQYV.

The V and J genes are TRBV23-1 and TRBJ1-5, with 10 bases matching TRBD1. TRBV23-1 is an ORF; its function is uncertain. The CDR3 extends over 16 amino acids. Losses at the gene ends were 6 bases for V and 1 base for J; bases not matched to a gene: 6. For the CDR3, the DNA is TGCGCCAGCAGACCTAGGACAGGGGGAAGCAATCAGCCCCAGCATTTT. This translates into CASRPRTGGSNQPQHF.